This record covers a single T cell receptor (beta chain). Its antigen remains unidentified. This specimen belongs to a study of PD-L1 blockade in urothelial cancer. Background on the study: When patients started atezolizumab at some point between 2014 and 2015, it was given at 1,200 mg intravenously every 3 weeks. Males with bladder-origin urothelial cancer constituted about 85% of the roughly 30 patients.

The CDR3 totals 15 residues. Germline V gene data show CDR1 as SGHTA and CDR2 as FQGNSA. Germline trimming cut 1 base from V and 6 bases from J; bases unmatched to any gene: 6. Method: immunoSEQ multiplex PCR; TCRdb's copy keeps in-frame clones and lacks some. Among about 30,000 clones listed, 89% were seen once. Time point: peripheral blood 6 weeks after treatment start. Patients were diagnosed with urothelial carcinoma, either locally advanced or metastatic. Whole-study results and caveats: Blood TCR clonality below the median before treatment was a predictor of better survival.

V is TRBV7-2 and J is TRBJ1-5, with TRBD1 matching over 7 bases. The sequenced sample was PBMCs, obtained around atezolizumab (anti-PD-L1) treatment. The source is a man aged 80 or over with urothelial cancer. The CDR3 loop reads CASSLVGGGSQPQHF. The CDR3 region has the DNA TGTGCCAGCAGCTTAGTAGGGGGCGGCTCTCAGCCCCAGCATTTT.